Included here is one TCR beta chain sequence, with context. Stated treatment: oral pan-JAK inhibitor, 5-10 mg twice daily. The data belong to a study of CD8+ T cells in alopecia areata. Once RNA had been extracted, it was reverse transcribed into cDNA to act as the sequencing template. Measured with immunoSEQ multiplex PCR; TCRdb has only the in-frame clones, and not every one. Counted here are about 120,000 clones, approximately 51% occurring once; the ten biggest clones make up about 3.4%. Germline CDR1 reads ENHRY; CDR2 reads SYGVKD. The CDR3 length is 14 residues. The V gene end was trimmed by 5 bases and the J gene end by 5 bases; junction bases not matched to a gene: 5.

The V call is TRBV10-3, the J call TRBJ1-5; TRBD1 agrees at 8 bases. The sequence was obtained from a human donor with alopecia areata. Material: CD4+ T cells sorted from blood, obtained at week 24, from a patient treated with tofacitinib. The CDR3 region is CAISMDRADQPQHF. In DNA form, the CDR3 reads TGTGCCATCAGTATGGACAGGGCGGATCAGCCCCAGCATTTT.